This TCR beta chain is drawn from a study of CD8+ T cells in alopecia areata. The treatment denotes: oral pan-JAK inhibitor, 5-10 mg twice daily. This clone was counted a few times. The sequencing template was cDNA reverse transcribed from extracted RNA. The repertoire was sequenced with immunoSEQ multiplex PCR; TCRdb's copy has only in-frame clones and lacks some. The table lists about 210,000 clones, approximately 72% of them singletons. Germline-derived CDR1 and CDR2 are MNHNS and SASEGT. The trim removed 4 bases at V and 1 base at J, leaving 11 bases unmatched. This CDR3 has 18 amino acids. V and J are TRBV6-1 and TRBJ1-5; TRBD1 aligns across 9 bases. The origin of this receptor is a human donor with alopecia areata. Specimen: CD4+ T cells sorted from blood, collected at week 44, from a patient treated with tofacitinib. CDR3: CASSGSRTGGASNQPQHF. CDR3 DNA: TGTGCCAGCAGTGGGAGCCGAACAGGGGGCGCGAGCAATCAGCCCCAGCATTTT.